Presented here are 23 T cell receptor beta chains from one specimen sequenced in a study of shared clonotypes between healthy human individuals. Clones were sequenced by immunoSEQ multiplex PCR, and TCRdb holds only the in-frame ones, with some missing. This table holds roughly 1,800,000 clones, about 95% found once. It was CD45RO-negative cells, positively selected for CCR7, that made up naive CD8 cells, with terminally differentiated effector memory CD45RA+ cells excluded. Sequenced: naive CD8+ T cells sorted from blood. The source is a young man in good health.

With respect to this clone: The identical CDR3 is also encoded by other nucleotide sequences in the sample. V is TRBV7-9 and J is TRBJ1-5, with a weak D call TRBD1 (6 bases). This CDR3 is 14 amino acids long. The germline gives CDR1 SEHNR, CDR2 FQNEAQ (reference sequence). Trimming shortened V by 3 bases and J by 4 bases, and 10 bases separated the two germline ends. The CDR3 DNA reads TGTGCCAGCAGCTTGCAGGGGAGTAATCAGCCCCAGCATTTT. As protein: CASSLQGSNQPQHF.

The chain couples TRBV4-2 to TRBJ1-5; D possibly corresponds to TRBD1 (5 bases). Deletions cut 5 bases from V and 3 bases from J, with 14 bases between. Germline CDR1 LGHNA, CDR2 YNFKEQ. The CDR3 runs to 15 residues. Here the CDR3 DNA reads TGTGCCAGCAGCTCGGGACTTTTGAACAATCAGCCCCAGCATTTT. Its protein product is CASSSGLLNNQPQHF.

This clone was seen only once. The chain carries TRBV15 and TRBJ2-2; 9 bases line up with TRBD2. Trimming cost V 1 base and J 5 bases; bases outside gene matches: 8. CDR1 LNHNV and CDR2 YYDKDF come from the germline V gene (reference sequence). This CDR3 is 17 amino acids long. The CDR3 nucleotides read TGTGCCACCAGCAGAGGGCGGGAGGGGGCGTATACCGGGGAGCTGTTTTTT. This codes for CATSRGREGAYTGELFF.

The gene calls are TRBV11-2 and TRBJ2-1; 9 bases agree with TRBD2. The CDR3 spans 16 residues. J was trimmed by 3 bases and V by 5 bases; bases with no gene match: 8. Germline CDR1 and CDR2: SGHAT and FQNNGV. Here the CDR3 reads CASSPRRLADYNEQFF. Here the CDR3 DNA reads TGTGCCAGCAGCCCACGACGACTAGCGGACTACAATGAGCAGTTCTTC.

V usage is TRBV7-8 and J usage is TRBJ2-3; 13 positions match TRBD2. Per the germline V gene, CDR1 is SGHVS and CDR2 is FQNEAQ. Losses at the gene ends were 4 bases for V and 0 bases for J; bases not matched to a gene: 7. The CDR3 is made up of 18 amino acids. The CDR3 protein is CASSSGLAGSPSTDTQYF. The DNA of the CDR3 is TGTGCCAGCAGCTCGGGACTAGCGGGATCCCCTAGCACAGATACGCAGTATTTT.

This rearrangement joins TRBV28 to TRBJ2-2; 8 nucleotides align to TRBD2. The V gene's germline CDR1 is MDHEN and CDR2 SYDVKM. This CDR3 region has 14 residues. J was trimmed by 6 bases and V by 5 bases; bases with no gene match: 5. The DNA of the CDR3 is TGTGCCAGCAGTGTGGGACTAGTCCCCGGGGAGCTGTTTTTT. Translated, it gives CASSVGLVPGELFF.

The chain combines TRBV2 with TRBJ2-3; 8 bases line up with TRBD2. Losses at the gene ends were 2 bases for V and 1 base for J; bases not matched to a gene: 8. The CDR3 loop spans 17 amino acids. Germline V gene lookup returns CDR1 SNHLY and CDR2 FYNNEI. The DNA of the CDR3 is TGTGCCAGCAGTGAATGGGGAGCGGGAGTCGGCACAGATACGCAGTATTTT. Amino acid sequence: CASSEWGAGVGTDTQYF.

The chain joins TRBV7-9 to TRBJ2-1; TRBD2 agrees at 10 bases. The ends lost 2 bases at V and 8 bases at J; junction bases unmatched: 3. Germline CDR1 is SEHNR and CDR2 is FQNEAQ (reference sequence). CDR3 length equals 14 residues. CDR3 coding DNA: TGTGCCAGCAGCTTATTAGCGGGAGGCTATGAGCAGTTCTTC. Protein sequence: CASSLLAGGYEQFF.

V usage is TRBV18 and J usage is TRBJ2-1; D possibly corresponds to TRBD1 (6 bases). CDR1 and CDR2 (germline): KGHSH, LQKENI. CDR3 size: 15 residues. The V and J ends lost 0 bases and 6 bases respectively, with 12 bases between them. DNA for the CDR3: TGTGCCAGCTCACCACCTAGCACAGGGCCCAATGAGCAGTTCTTC. Translation: CASSPPSTGPNEQFF.

V gene TRBV18 combines with J gene TRBJ2-5; unclear D gene. Looked up from germline, CDR1 is KGHSH and CDR2 is LQKENI. This CDR3 has 14 amino acids. V lost 6 bases, J lost 0 bases, and 11 bases lay in between. CDR3 region: CASSTSRYQETQYF. DNA for the CDR3: TGTGCCAGCTCCACCAGCCGGTACCAAGAGACCCAGTACTTC. The full variable domain, with the rest looked up from reference TRBV18 and TRBJ2-5, is NAGVMQNPRHLVRRRGQEARLRCSPMKGHSHVYWYRQLPEEGLKFMVYLQKENIIDESGMPKERFSAEFPKEGPSILRIQQVVRGDSAAYFCASSTSRYQETQYFGPGTRLLVL.

This clone was detected once. V and J are TRBV30 and TRBJ2-1; TRBD2 is a possible D gene (5 bases). This CDR3 comprises 13 residues. CDR1 and CDR2 (germline): GTSNPN, SVGIG (reference sequence). Trimming left V 7 bases short and J 0 bases short, with 10 bases between. The CDR3 here is CAYDYDSYNEQFF. Here the CDR3 DNA reads TGTGCCTACGACTACGACTCCTACAATGAGCAGTTCTTC.

This clone turned up a few times. Other DNA sequences in the same sample also yield this CDR3. The gene calls are TRBV7-9 and TRBJ2-2, with D uncertain. CDR3 length equals 12 residues. The germline V gene encodes CDR1 SEHNR and CDR2 FQNEAQ (reference sequence). V lost 3 bases, J lost 4 bases, and 3 bases lay in between. The CDR3 DNA reads TGTGCCAGCAGCTTCGGCACCGGGGAGCTGTTTTTT. This translates into CASSFGTGELFF.

The V call is TRBV28, the J call TRBJ1-5; 10 bases line up with TRBD1. CDR3 length: 13 amino acids. V was clipped by 11 bases and J by 0 bases; unmatched bases: 1. Germline CDR1 is MDHEN and CDR2 is SYDVKM. As DNA, the CDR3 is TGTGCCGGACAGGGGGGTAGCAATCAGCCCCAGCATTTT. Translating gives CAGQGGSNQPQHF. Variable domain in full (rest from reference TRBV28 and TRBJ1-5): DVKVTQSSRYLVKRTGEKVFLECVQDMDHENMFWYRQDPGLGLRLIYFSYDVKMKEKGDIPEGYSVSREKKERFSLILESASTNQTSMYLCAGQGGSNQPQHFGDGTRLSIL.

J is TRBJ2-1 and V is TRBV12-5; 7 nucleotides line up with TRBD1. This CDR3 spans 15 amino acids. Trimming took 5 bases from V and 7 from J; bases not matched to a gene: 11. The germline V gene has CDR1 LGHNT and CDR2 FRNRAP. The CDR3 DNA sequence: TGTGCTAGTGGTACCGGACAGGCCGTCGTGAATGAGCAGTTCTTC. Protein: CASGTGQAVVNEQFF.

The chain combines TRBV6-1 with TRBJ2-5, with 9 bases fitting TRBD2. This CDR3 is 16 amino acids long. Germline V gene lookup returns CDR1 MNHNS and CDR2 SASEGT. V gave up 2 bases and J gave up 10 bases; unmatched junction bases: 14. CDR3 loop: CASSESAGGAQGRQYF. The CDR3 nucleotides read TGTGCCAGCAGTGAATCTGCGGGAGGGGCTCAAGGGCGCCAGTACTTC.

This clone was observed a single time. The V call is TRBV4-1, the J call TRBJ2-7; 7 bases map to TRBD1. This CDR3 is 14 amino acids long. Germline-derived CDR1 and CDR2 are MGHRA and YSYEKL. V lost 1 base to trimming and J lost 6 bases; unmatched junction nucleotides: 6. The CDR3 is CASSQGTGAGEQYF. In DNA, the CDR3 is TGCGCCAGCAGCCAAGGTACAGGGGCTGGCGAGCAGTACTTC.

The chain uses TRBV12-5 and TRBJ2-1; D not certain. The CDR3 length is 12 residues. Between the trimmed V and J ends, which lost 3 bases and 8 bases, there was a span of 8 bases. The V gene's germline CDR1 is LGHNT and CDR2 FRNRAP. The CDR3, as DNA: TGTGCTAGTGGTTTCTCGAGCGATGAGCAGTTCTTC. Protein: CASGFSSDEQFF.

The chain uses TRBV6-5 and TRBJ1-2; D possibly corresponds to TRBD1 (6 bases). The germline V gene encodes CDR1 MNHEY and CDR2 SVGAGI. Trimming took off 0 bases at V and 8 bases at J, with 13 bases between the two ends. The CDR3 sequence is 14 residues long. The CDR3 region has the DNA TGTGCCAGCAGTTACTCGGACAGATCGGGGGGCTACACCTTC. Protein product: CASSYSDRSGGYTF.

CDR3 DNA: TGCGCCAGCAGCCCCAGGACAGCCTTCTGGAACACTGAAGCTTTCTTT. Its protein product is CASSPRTAFWNTEAFF. The rearrangement links TRBV4-1 to TRBJ1-1, with D possibly TRBD1 on 6 matching bases. V was cut by 4 bases and J by 1 base, with 16 bases left in between. Per germline, CDR1 MGHRA and CDR2 YSYEKL. This CDR3 is built from 16 residues.

This chain joins TRBV5-4 and TRBJ2-7, with a tentative D call TRBD2 (5 bases). Germline CDR1 is SGHNT and CDR2 is YYREEE (reference sequence). CDR3 length: 14 amino acids. Trimming took 2 bases from V and 2 from J, leaving 11 bases between them. The CDR3 coding sequence is TGTGCCAGCAGCTTACGGGATTCCGCCTACGAGCAGTACTTC. Its protein is CASSLRDSAYEQYF.

The V and J genes are TRBV29-1 and TRBJ2-7; no definite D call. The CDR3 consists of 12 residues. With 3 bases removed from V and 2 bases from J, the gap between germline ends came to 8 bases. In germline, CDR1 is SQVTM, CDR2 ANQGSEA. The CDR3 spells CSVESVAYEQYF. The CDR3 DNA reads TGCAGCGTTGAGAGTGTCGCCTACGAGCAGTACTTC.

The CDR3, as DNA: TGTGCCAGCAGTTACAGGGAAGGGGCCACTGAAGCTTTCTTT. It is translated as CASSYREGATEAFF. This sequence joins TRBV6-5 and TRBJ1-1, with D perhaps TRBD1 (5 bases). CDR1 MNHEY and CDR2 SVGAGI come from the germline V gene. Trimming left V 2 bases short and J 4 bases short, with 11 bases between. The CDR3 totals 14 residues.

The rearrangement joins TRBV27 to TRBJ1-2; possible D gene TRBD1, 6 bases. CDR3 length: 14 residues. CDR1 is MNHEY, CDR2 SMNVEV, per germline (reference sequence). The V gene lost 0 bases and the J gene lost 8 bases, with 13 bases spanning the gap. The CDR3 is CASSLSTGRGGYTF. The DNA for the CDR3 is TGTGCCAGCAGTTTATCGACAGGCCGGGGGGGCTACACCTTC.